The clone carrying this T cell receptor beta chain was found a few times. The data belong to a study of blood T cell repertoires in COVID-19. Some clones are missing from TCRdb's copy, which holds only in-frame ones; the method was immunoSEQ multiplex PCR. The sample contains more than 200,000 clones, about 85% of which appear only once. V was shortened by 2 bases and J by 7 bases, with 15 bases between the two germline ends. CDR1 and CDR2 (germline): SGHTA, FQGTGA. The CDR3 is made up of 14 amino acids. The rearrangement joins TRBV7-3 to TRBJ2-7, with D perhaps matching TRBD2 (6 bases). Sample: peripheral blood. This receptor was obtained from a man aged 55 to 69 with acute or convalescent COVID-19. CDR3 DNA sequence: TGTGCCAGCAGCTTACTAGCGAATTTACGGGAGCAGTACTTC. It codes for CASSLLANLREQYF. Filled out from reference TRBV7-3 and TRBJ2-7, the complete variable domain reads GAGVSQTPSNKVTEKGKYVELRCDPISGHTALYWYRQSLGQGPEFLIYFQGTGAADDSGLPNDRFFAVRPEGSVSTLKIQRTERGDSAVYLCASSLLANLREQYFGPGTRLTVT.